This T cell receptor beta chain was sequenced during a study of blood T cell repertoires in COVID-19. Original processing notes: Amplification of reference gene primers was used by the study to estimate nucleated cell counts. The assay was immunoSEQ multiplex PCR, and TCRdb's table has in-frame clones only and misses some. V and J calls and clone size follow that table, whereas D and trimming were derived from the DNA. The data contain roughly 120,000 clones, around 78% of them singletons. CDR1 is SGHVS and CDR2 is FNYEAQ in the germline V gene. After removal of 1 base from V and 0 bases from J, the junction contained 12 bases not matched to a gene. The CDR3 extends over 19 amino acids.

This TCR was recovered from a man aged 65 to 85 with acute or convalescent COVID-19. V gene TRBV7-6 combines with J gene TRBJ1-3; TRBD1 matches at 7 bases. Source material: peripheral blood. The CDR3 sequence is CASSLVKGTARLSGNTIYF. As DNA, the CDR3 is TGTGCCAGCAGCTTAGTCAAAGGGACAGCTCGTCTCTCTGGAAACACCATATATTTT.